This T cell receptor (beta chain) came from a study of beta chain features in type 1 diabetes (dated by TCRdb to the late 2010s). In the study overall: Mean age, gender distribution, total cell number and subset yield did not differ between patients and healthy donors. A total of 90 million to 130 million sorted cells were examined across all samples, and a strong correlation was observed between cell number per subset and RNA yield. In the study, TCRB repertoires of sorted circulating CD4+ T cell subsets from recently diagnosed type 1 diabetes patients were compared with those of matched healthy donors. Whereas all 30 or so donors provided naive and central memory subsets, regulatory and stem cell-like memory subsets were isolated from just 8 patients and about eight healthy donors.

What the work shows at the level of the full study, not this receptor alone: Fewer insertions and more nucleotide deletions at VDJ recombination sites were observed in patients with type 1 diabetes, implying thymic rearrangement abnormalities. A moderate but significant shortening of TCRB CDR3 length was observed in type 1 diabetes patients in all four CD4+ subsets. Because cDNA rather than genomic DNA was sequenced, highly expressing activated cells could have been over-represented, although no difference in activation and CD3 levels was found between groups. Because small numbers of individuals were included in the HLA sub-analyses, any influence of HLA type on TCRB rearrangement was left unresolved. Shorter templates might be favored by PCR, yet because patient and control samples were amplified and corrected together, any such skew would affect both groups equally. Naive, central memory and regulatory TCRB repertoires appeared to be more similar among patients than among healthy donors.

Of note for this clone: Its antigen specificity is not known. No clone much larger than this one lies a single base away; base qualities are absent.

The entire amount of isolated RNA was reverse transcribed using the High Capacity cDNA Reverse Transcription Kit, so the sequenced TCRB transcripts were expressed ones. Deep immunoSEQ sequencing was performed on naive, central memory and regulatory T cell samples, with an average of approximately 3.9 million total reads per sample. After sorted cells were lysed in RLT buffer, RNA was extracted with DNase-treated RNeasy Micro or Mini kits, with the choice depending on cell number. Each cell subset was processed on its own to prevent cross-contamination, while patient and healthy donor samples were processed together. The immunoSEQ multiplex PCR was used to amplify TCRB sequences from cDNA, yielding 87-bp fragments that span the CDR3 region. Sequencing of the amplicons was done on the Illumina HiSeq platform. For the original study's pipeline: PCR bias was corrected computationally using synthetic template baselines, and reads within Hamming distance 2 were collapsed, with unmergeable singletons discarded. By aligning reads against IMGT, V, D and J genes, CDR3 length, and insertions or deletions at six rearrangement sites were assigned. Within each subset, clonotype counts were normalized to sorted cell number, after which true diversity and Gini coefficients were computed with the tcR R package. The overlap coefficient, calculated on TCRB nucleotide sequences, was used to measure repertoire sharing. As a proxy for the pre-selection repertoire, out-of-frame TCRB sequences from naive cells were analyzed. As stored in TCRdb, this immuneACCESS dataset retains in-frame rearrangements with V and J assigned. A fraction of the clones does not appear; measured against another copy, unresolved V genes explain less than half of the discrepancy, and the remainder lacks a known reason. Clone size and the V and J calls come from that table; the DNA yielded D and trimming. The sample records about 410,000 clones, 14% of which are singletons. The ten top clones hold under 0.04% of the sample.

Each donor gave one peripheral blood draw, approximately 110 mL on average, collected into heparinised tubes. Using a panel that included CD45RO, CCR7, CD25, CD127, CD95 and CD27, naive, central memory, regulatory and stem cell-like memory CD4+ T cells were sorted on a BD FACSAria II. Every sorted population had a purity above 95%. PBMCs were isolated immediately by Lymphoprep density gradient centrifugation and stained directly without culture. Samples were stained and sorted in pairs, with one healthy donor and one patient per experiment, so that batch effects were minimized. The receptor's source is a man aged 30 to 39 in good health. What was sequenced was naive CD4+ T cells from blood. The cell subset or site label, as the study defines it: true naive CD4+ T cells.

This receptor has the CDR3 CASSLDRVGTDTQYF. The sequence in DNA is TGTGCCAGCAGCTTAGACAGGGTCGGGACAGATACGCAGTATTTT. The chain is assembled from TRBV7-9 and TRBJ2-3; perhaps TRBD1 is the D gene, with 6 bases matching. V is shortened by 1 base, J by 3 bases, and the region joining them spans 11 bases. From the cysteine up to the phenylalanine, the CDR3 has a length of 15 residues. The sequence is cut down to CDR3 DNA, 45 bases in frame from base 1. CDR1 and CDR2 are read off the germline V gene (reference sequence) as SEHNR and FQNEAQ.